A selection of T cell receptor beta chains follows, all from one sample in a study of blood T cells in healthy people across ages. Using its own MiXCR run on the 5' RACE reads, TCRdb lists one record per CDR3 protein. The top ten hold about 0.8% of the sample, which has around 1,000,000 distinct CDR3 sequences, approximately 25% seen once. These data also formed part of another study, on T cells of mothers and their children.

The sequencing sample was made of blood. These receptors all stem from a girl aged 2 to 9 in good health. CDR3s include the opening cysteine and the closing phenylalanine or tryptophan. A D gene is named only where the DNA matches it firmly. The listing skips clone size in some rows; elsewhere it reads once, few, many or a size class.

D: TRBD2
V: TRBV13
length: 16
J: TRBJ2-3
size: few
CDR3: CASSHQTSGDTDTQYF
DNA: TGTGCCAGCAGTCACCAGACTAGCGGGGACACAGATACGCAGTATTTT

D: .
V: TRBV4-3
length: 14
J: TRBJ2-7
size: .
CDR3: CASSQGRSPYEQYF
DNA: TGCGCCAGCAGCCAAGGCAGGAGCCCCTACGAGCAGTACTTC

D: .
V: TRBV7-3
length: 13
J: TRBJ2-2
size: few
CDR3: CASTIPNTGELFF
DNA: TGTGCCAGCACCATCCCTAACACCGGGGAGCTGTTTTTT

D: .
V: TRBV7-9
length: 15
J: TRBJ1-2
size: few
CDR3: CASSGGGPEYYGYTF
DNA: TGTGCCAGCAGCGGGGGGGGGCCCGAATACTATGGCTACACCTTC

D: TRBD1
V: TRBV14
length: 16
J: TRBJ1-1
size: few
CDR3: CASSYRTGVRNTEAFF
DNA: TGTGCCAGCAGCTATCGAACAGGGGTAAGAAACACTGAAGCTTTCTTT

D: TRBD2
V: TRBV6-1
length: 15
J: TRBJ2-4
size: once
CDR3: CASSDPGLVVDIQYF
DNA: TGTGCCAGCAGTGACCCGGGACTAGTGGTTGACATTCAGTACTTC

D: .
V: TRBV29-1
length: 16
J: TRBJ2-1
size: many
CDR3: CSVLVVTTLTYNEQFF
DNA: TGCAGCGTTTTGGTTGTTACTACGCTTACCTACAATGAGCAGTTCTTC

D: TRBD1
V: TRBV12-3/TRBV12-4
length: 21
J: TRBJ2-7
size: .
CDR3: CASSFAKLDGPRDRGFYEQYF
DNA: TGTGCCAGCAGTTTTGCAAAACTAGACGGGCCCCGGGACAGGGGATTCTACGAGCAGTACTTC

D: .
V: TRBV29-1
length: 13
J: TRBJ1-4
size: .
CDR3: CSVVQAQDEKLFF
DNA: TGCAGCGTTGTGCAGGCCCAAGATGAAAAACTGTTTTTT

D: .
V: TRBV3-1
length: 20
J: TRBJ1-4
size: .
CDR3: CASSQDRGTKSLPLNEKLFF
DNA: TGTGCCAGCAGCCAAGACCGGGGGACCAAATCCTTACCTCTTAATGAAAAACTGTTTTTT

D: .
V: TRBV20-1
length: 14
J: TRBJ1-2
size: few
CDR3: CSAIRALGNYGYTF
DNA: TGCAGTGCCATCCGGGCCCTAGGCAACTATGGCTACACCTTC

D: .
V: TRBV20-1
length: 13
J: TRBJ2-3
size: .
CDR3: CGAPQPITDTQYF
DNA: TGCGGTGCTCCACAGCCCATCACAGATACGCAGTATTTT

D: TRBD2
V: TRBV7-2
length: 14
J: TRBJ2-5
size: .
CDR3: CASSSGGVLETQYF
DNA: TGTGCCAGCAGCTCCGGGGGGGTATTAGAGACCCAGTACTTC

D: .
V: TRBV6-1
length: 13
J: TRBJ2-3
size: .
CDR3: CAGRDGSTDTQYF
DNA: TGTGCCGGCCGGGACGGCAGCACAGATACGCAGTATTTT

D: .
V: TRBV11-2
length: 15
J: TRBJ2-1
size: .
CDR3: CASSLVGEGVHEQFF
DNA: TGTGCCAGCAGCTTAGTCGGGGAAGGGGTCCATGAGCAGTTCTTC

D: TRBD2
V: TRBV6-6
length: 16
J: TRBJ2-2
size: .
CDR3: CASSPLTSGLAGELFF
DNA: TGTGCCAGCAGTCCATTGACTAGCGGTCTAGCCGGGGAGCTGTTTTTT

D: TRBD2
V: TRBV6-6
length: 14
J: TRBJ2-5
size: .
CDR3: CASTTTGTRETQYF
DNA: TGTGCCAGCACTACAACCGGGACTAGAGAGACCCAGTACTTC

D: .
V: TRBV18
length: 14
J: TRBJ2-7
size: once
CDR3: CASSPVDYSYEQYF
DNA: TGTGCCAGCTCACCGGTAGACTACTCCTACGAGCAGTACTTC

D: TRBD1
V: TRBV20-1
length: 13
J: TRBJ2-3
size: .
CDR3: CSAGQGLADTQYF
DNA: TGCAGTGCTGGACAGGGGTTGGCAGATACGCAGTATTTT

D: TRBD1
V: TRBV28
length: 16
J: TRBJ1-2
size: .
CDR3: CASIMAGAGGMRGYTF
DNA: TGTGCCAGCATCATGGCGGGGGCAGGGGGAATGAGGGGCTACACCTTC

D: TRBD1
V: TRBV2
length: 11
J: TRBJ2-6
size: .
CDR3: CASGTANVLTF
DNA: TGTGCCAGCGGGACAGCTAACGTCCTGACTTTC

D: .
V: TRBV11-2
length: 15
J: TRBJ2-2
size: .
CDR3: CASSLLYLSTGELFF
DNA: TGTGCCAGCAGCTTACTTTACCTGTCCACCGGGGAGCTGTTTTTT

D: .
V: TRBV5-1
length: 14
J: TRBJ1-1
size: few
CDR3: CASSSQLADTEAFF
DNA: TGCGCCAGCAGCTCACAGCTAGCGGACACTGAAGCTTTCTTT

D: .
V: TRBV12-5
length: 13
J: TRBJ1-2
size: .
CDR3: CASGLVGAYGYTF
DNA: TGTGCTAGTGGTTTGGTAGGAGCCTATGGCTACACCTTC

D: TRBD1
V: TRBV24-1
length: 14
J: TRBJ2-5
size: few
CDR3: CATSIGTGGETQYF
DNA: TGTGCCACCAGTATTGGGACAGGGGGGGAGACCCAGTACTTC

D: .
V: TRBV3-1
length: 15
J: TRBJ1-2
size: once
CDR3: CASSQDLRQYYGYTF
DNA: TGTGCCAGCAGCCAAGATTTACGCCAGTACTATGGCTACACCTTC

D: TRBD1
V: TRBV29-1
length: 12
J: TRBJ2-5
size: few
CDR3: CGTTGLEETQYF
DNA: TGCGGCACGACAGGGTTAGAAGAGACCCAGTACTTC

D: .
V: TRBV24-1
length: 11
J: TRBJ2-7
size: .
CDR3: CATSDSYGQYF
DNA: TGTGCCACCAGTGATTCATACGGGCAGTACTTC

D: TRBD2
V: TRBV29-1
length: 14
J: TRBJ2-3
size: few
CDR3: CSVFGGRGTDTQYF
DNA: TGCAGCGTTTTCGGCGGGAGGGGCACAGATACGCAGTATTTT

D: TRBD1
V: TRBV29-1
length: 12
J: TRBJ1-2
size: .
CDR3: CSVDPQGDGYTF
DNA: TGCAGCGTTGACCCTCAGGGGGACGGCTACACCTTC

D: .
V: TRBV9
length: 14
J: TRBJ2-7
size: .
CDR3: CASSARDGPYEQYF
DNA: TGTGCCAGCAGCGCCCGGGACGGACCCTACGAGCAGTACTTC

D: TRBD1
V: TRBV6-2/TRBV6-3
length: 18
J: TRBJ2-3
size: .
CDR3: CASSSYINRGREADTQYF
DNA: TGTGCCAGCAGTTCCTATATTAACAGGGGGCGCGAAGCAGATACGCAGTATTTT

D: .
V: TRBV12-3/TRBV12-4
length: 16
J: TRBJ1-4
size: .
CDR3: CASSTTSGANGEKLFF
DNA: TGTGCCAGCAGCACCACCAGTGGAGCGAATGGGGAAAAACTGTTTTTT

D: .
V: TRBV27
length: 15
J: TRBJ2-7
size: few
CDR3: CASRMLQVNSYEQYF
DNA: TGTGCCAGCAGGATGTTACAGGTGAACTCCTACGAGCAGTACTTC

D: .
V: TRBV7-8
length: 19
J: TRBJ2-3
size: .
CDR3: CASSLRIIGATDPTDTQYF
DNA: TGTGCCAGCAGCTTACGCATAATAGGGGCCACTGACCCCACAGATACGCAGTATTTT

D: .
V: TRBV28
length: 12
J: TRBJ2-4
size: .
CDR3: CVAKGQESIQYF
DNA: TGTGTGGCGAAGGGGCAGGAGAGCATTCAGTACTTC

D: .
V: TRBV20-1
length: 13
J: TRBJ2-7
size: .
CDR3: CSASDRLEYEQYF
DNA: TGCAGTGCTAGTGATCGACTAGAATACGAGCAGTACTTC

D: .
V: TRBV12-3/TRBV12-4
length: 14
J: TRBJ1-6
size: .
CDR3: CASTLTGGDSPLHF
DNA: TGTGCCAGCACCTTGACAGGCGGAGATTCACCCCTCCACTTT

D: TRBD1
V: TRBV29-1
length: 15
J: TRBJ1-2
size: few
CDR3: CSVNDRGRTGYGYTF
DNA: TGCAGCGTCAACGACAGGGGGCGAACCGGCTATGGCTACACCTTC

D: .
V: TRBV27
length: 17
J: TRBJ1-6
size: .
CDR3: CASSLDSLSSYNSPLHF
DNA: TGTGCCAGCAGTCTTGACAGTCTGAGCTCCTATAATTCACCCCTCCACTTT

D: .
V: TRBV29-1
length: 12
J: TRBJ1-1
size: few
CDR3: CSVESRGTEAFF
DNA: TGCAGCGTTGAGTCTCGGGGAACTGAAGCTTTCTTT

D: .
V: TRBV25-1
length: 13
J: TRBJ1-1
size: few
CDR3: CASSEWGGAEAFF
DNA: TGTGCCAGCAGTGAATGGGGGGGCGCTGAAGCTTTCTTT

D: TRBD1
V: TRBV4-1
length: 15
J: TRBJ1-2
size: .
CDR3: CASSHEDRGVYGYTF
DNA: TGCGCCAGCAGCCACGAAGACAGGGGGGTTTATGGCTACACCTTC

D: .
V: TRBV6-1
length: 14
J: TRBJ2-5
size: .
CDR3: CASSESVFGETQYF
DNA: TGTGCCAGCAGTGAATCAGTGTTTGGAGAGACCCAGTACTTC

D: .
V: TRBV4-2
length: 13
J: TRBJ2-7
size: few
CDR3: CASSKTESYEQYF
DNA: TGTGCCAGCAGTAAGACAGAATCCTACGAGCAGTACTTC

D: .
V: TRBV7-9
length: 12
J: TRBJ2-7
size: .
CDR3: CASRGINYEQYF
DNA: TGTGCCAGCAGGGGGATAAACTACGAGCAGTACTTC

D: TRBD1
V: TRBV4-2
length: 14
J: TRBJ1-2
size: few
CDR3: CASSLPQGANGYTF
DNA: TGTGCCAGCAGCCTACCGCAGGGGGCCAATGGCTACACCTTC

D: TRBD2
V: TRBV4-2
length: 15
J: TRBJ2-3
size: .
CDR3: CASSRGASGTDTQYF
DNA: TGTGCCAGCAGCCGCGGCGCTAGCGGAACAGATACGCAGTATTTT

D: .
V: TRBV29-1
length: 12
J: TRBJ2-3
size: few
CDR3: CSVPASTDTQYF
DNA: TGCAGCGTTCCGGCTAGCACAGATACGCAGTATTTT

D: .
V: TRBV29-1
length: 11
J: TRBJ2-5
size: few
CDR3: CSVSVVETQYF
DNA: TGCAGCGTTTCAGTGGTGGAGACCCAGTACTTC

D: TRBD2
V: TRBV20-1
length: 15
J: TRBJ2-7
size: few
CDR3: CSARLTSRSSYEQYF
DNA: TGCAGTGCCAGATTGACTAGCAGGAGCTCCTACGAGCAGTACTTC

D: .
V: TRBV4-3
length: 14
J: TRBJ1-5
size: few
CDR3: CASSQEVGIQPQHF
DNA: TGCGCCAGCAGCCAAGAAGTGGGGATCCAGCCCCAGCATTTT

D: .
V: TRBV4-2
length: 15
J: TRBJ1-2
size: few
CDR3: CASSQEAGNPYGYTF
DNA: TGTGCCAGCAGCCAAGAGGCAGGAAACCCGTATGGCTACACCTTC

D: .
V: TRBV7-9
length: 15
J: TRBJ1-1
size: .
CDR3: CASSSPQDVNTEAFF
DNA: TGTGCCAGCAGCTCGCCCCAGGACGTGAACACTGAAGCTTTCTTT

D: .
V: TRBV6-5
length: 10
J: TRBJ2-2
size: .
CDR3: CARYTGELFF
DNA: TGTGCCAGATACACCGGGGAGCTATTTTTT